This is a list of T cell receptor beta chains from one sample in a study of PD-L1 blockade in urothelial cancer. TCRdb keeps only in-frame clones here, not all; method: immunoSEQ multiplex PCR. The data show tens of thousands of clones, 85% to 90% seen once. The sample in question was PBMCs, obtained around atezolizumab (anti-PD-L1) treatment. Receptors originate from a man between 60 and 70 years old with urothelial cancer. CDR3s include the opening cysteine and the closing phenylalanine or tryptophan. Each record gives: clone size, D gene, J gene, V gene, CDR3 protein, CDR3 DNA. D genes are given only for firm matches. Clone size is not always given. Where it is, it says once, few, many or a class for expanded clones.

abundance: few; d_gene: .; j_gene: TRBJ2-5; v_gene: TRBV2; CDR3aa: CSSGQETQYF; CDR3nt: TGTAGCAGCGGCCAAGAGACCCAGTACTTC
abundance: .; d_gene: TRBD2; j_gene: TRBJ2-3; v_gene: TRBV7-3; CDR3aa: CASSPGASGITDTQYF; CDR3nt: TGTGCCAGCAGCCCCGGGGCTAGCGGGATCACAGATACGCAGTATTTT
abundance: .; d_gene: TRBD2; j_gene: TRBJ2-7; v_gene: TRBV2; CDR3aa: CASSAGLAPFQYF; CDR3nt: TGTGCCAGCAGCGCCGGACTAGCGCCTTTTCAGTACTTC
abundance: .; d_gene: TRBD2; j_gene: TRBJ2-3; v_gene: TRBV18; CDR3aa: CASSALAGNTDTQYF; CDR3nt: TGTGCCAGCTCAGCTTTAGCGGGGAACACAGATACGCAGTATTTT
abundance: .; d_gene: TRBD1; j_gene: TRBJ1-2; v_gene: TRBV4-1; CDR3aa: CASSRDRGLGYTF; CDR3nt: TGCGCCAGCAGCCGTGACAGGGGGCTTGGCTACACCTTC
abundance: .; d_gene: .; j_gene: TRBJ2-5; v_gene: TRBV7-9; CDR3aa: CASSLGLPEETQYF; CDR3nt: TGTGCCAGCAGCTTAGGACTGCCGGAAGAGACCCAGTACTTC
abundance: .; d_gene: TRBD1; j_gene: TRBJ2-3; v_gene: TRBV25-1; CDR3aa: CASSAYAGTGEPTDTQYF; CDR3nt: TGTGCCAGCAGTGCCTACGCCGGGACAGGGGAACCCACAGATACGCAGTATTTT
abundance: .; d_gene: .; j_gene: TRBJ2-7; v_gene: TRBV4-1; CDR3aa: CASSQDWGVDSFTKQYF; CDR3nt: TGCGCCAGCAGCCAAGATTGGGGGGTCGACAGCTTTACGAAGCAGTACTTC
abundance: .; d_gene: .; j_gene: TRBJ2-2; v_gene: TRBV18; CDR3aa: CASSPSRDTGELFF; CDR3nt: TGTGCCAGCTCACCAAGCAGGGACACCGGGGAGCTGTTTTTT
abundance: .; d_gene: TRBD2; j_gene: TRBJ2-1; v_gene: TRBV5-1; CDR3aa: CASSLTGRPYNEQFF; CDR3nt: TGCGCCAGCAGCTTGACCGGGAGGCCATACAATGAGCAGTTCTTC